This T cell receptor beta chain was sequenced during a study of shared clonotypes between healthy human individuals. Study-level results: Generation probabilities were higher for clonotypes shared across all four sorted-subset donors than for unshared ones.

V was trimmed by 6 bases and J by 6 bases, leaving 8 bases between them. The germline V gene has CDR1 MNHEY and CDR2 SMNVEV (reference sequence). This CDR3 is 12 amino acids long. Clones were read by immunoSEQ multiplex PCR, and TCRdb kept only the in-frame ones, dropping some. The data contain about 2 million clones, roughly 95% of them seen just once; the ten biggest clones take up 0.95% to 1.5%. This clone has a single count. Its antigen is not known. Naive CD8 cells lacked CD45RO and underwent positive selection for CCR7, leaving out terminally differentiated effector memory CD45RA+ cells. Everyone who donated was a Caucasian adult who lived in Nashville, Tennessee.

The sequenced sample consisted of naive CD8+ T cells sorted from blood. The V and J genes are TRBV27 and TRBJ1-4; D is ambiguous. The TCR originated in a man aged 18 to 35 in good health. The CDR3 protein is CASRGLDEKLFF. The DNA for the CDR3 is TGTGCCAGCAGAGGGCTTGATGAAAAACTGTTTTTT.